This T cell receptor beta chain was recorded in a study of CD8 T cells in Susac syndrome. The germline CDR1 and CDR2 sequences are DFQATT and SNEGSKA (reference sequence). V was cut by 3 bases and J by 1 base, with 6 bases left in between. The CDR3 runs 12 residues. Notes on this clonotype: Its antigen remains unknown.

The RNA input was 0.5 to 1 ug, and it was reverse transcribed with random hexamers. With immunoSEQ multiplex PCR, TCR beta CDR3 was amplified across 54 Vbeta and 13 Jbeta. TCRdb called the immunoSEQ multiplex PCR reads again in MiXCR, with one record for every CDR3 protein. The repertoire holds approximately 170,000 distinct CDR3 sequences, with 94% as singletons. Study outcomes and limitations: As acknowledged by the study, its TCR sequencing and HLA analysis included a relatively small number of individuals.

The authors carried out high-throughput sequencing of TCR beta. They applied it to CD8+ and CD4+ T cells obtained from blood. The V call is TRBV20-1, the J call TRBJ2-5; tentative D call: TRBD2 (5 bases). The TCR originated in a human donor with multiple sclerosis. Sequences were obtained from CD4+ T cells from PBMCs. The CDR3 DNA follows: TGCAGTGCTAGGGAGGTCCAAGAGACCCAGTACTTC. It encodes CSAREVQETQYF.